The sequence of this T cell receptor beta chain was determined in a study of blood T cell repertoires in COVID-19. On the study more broadly: From T cells, B-cell-depleted T cells, or PBMCs came the material, which was cDNA or gDNA.

Trimming pared 0 bases from V and 2 bases from J, leaving 8 bases between. The germline V gene has CDR1 LNHNV and CDR2 YYDKDF (reference sequence). The length of the CDR3 is 14 residues. Profiled with immunoSEQ multiplex PCR; TCRdb holds only in-frame clones, not every one. Here the sample spans around 150,000 clones, around 86% being singletons. Sequencing used peripheral blood. This rearrangement joins TRBV15 to TRBJ2-7, with D hard to call. This TCR was sampled from a man between 18 and 29 years old with acute or convalescent COVID-19. The CDR3 here is CATSRDLGAYEQYF. The CDR3, as DNA: TGTGCCACCAGCAGAGATTTGGGCGCCTACGAGCAGTACTTC.